Below are 10 T cell receptor beta chains sequenced from a single sample in a study of T cell responses to AZD1222 COVID-19 vaccine. Data came from immunoSEQ multiplex PCR; TCRdb stores just in-frame clones and leaves some out. The sample records approximately 120,000 clones, approximately 90% being singletons. Sequenced here: peripheral blood, sampled on day 0 of AZD1222 vaccination. These receptor sequences come from an adult in good health.

The chain recombines TRBV28 with TRBJ1-1; 9 bases agree with TRBD1. Trimming removed 7 bases from V and 2 bases from J; junction bases left unmatched: 8. The germline V gene has CDR1 MDHEN and CDR2 SYDVKM. The length of the CDR3 is 15 residues. The DNA of the CDR3 is TGTGCCAGCACAGTCAAGGGACAGGGAAACACTGAAGCTTTCTTT. Translation: CASTVKGQGNTEAFF.

V and J are TRBV11-2 and TRBJ1-2; TRBD1 aligns across 12 bases. The J segment lost 4 bases and the V segment lost 4 bases, leaving 10 bases of the junction unmatched. The CDR3 has 17 residues. Per germline, CDR1 SGHAT and CDR2 FQNNGV. The CDR3 DNA follows: TGTGCCAGCAGCTCTTCCGGGGACAGGGGGCTTCCCTATGGCTACACCTTC. Encoded protein: CASSSSGDRGLPYGYTF.

The J gene is TRBJ1-2, the V gene TRBV19; the D gene is possibly TRBD1 (5 bases). V lost 5 bases to trimming and J lost 5 bases, with 15 bases between them. This CDR3 has 14 amino acids. Germline CDR1 LNHDA, CDR2 SQIVND (reference sequence). The CDR3 sequence: CASSRPGTPYGYTF. DNA for the CDR3: TGTGCCAGTAGTCGCCCCGGGACGCCGTATGGCTACACCTTC.

The rearrangement links TRBV2 to TRBJ1-2; TRBD1 might be the D (5 bases). The CDR3 contains 13 residues. Germline CDR1 and CDR2: SNHLY and FYNNEI. V lost 2 bases to trimming and J lost 8 bases, with 12 bases between them. CDR3 loop: CASSEKRGEGYTF. CDR3 nucleotides: TGTGCCAGCAGTGAAAAACGGGGGGAGGGCTACACCTTC.

The chain uses TRBV2 and TRBJ2-7; D unclear. V lost 6 bases and J lost 2, with 20 bases in between. This CDR3 comprises 16 residues. Germline CDR1 and CDR2: SNHLY and FYNNEI. The CDR3 sequence is CASRKSELLLAYEQYF. DNA of the CDR3: TGTGCCAGCAGAAAGTCCGAGCTTCTTCTGGCCTACGAGCAGTACTTC.

This chain connects TRBV27 to TRBJ2-3, with D perhaps matching TRBD2 (5 bases). CDR1 and CDR2 from the germline V gene are MNHEY and SMNVEV (reference sequence). Deletions cut 5 bases from V and 1 base from J, with 16 bases between. The CDR3 has 16 amino acids. Here the CDR3 DNA reads TGTGCCAGCAGTCGCACCTTCCGGGGTGGCACAGATACGCAGTATTTT. Translated: CASSRTFRGGTDTQYF.

The V call is TRBV29-1, the J call TRBJ1-1; D uncertain. In germline, CDR1 is SQVTM, CDR2 ANQGSEA. The length of the CDR3 is 14 residues. With 5 bases removed from V and 6 bases from J, the gap between germline ends came to 19 bases. The CDR3 coding sequence is TGCAGCGTTCACATGGGTCCCCAAAGAGCTGAAGCTTTCTTT. Translated, it gives CSVHMGPQRAEAFF.

The gene calls are TRBV3-1 (or the pseudogene TRBV3-2) and TRBJ1-5; D is unclear. Germline CDR1 and CDR2: LGHDT and YNNKEL (reference sequence). Deletions cut 1 base from V and 7 bases from J, with 8 bases between. CDR3 length equals 13 residues. CDR3 amino acids: CASSQGLGQPQHF. In DNA, the CDR3 is TGTGCCAGCAGCCAAGGGCTAGGACAGCCCCAGCATTTT.

This clone was seen only a few times. The rearrangement links TRBV11-2 to TRBJ2-7, with 7 bases matching TRBD1. This CDR3 has 16 residues. After removal of 1 base from V and 7 bases from J, the junction contained 13 bases not matched to a gene. Germline values: CDR1 SGHAT, CDR2 FQNNGV. The CDR3 sequence is CASSLGSGGFGGEQYF. For the CDR3, the DNA is TGTGCCAGCAGCTTAGGGTCAGGGGGATTTGGTGGGGAGCAGTACTTC.

The chain uses TRBV19 and TRBJ1-2; 7 positions agree with TRBD1. V dropped 7 bases and J dropped 7; count of bases not matched to a gene: 9. The CDR3 covers 13 residues. Germline loops: CDR1 LNHDA, CDR2 SQIVND (reference sequence). The DNA of the CDR3 is TGTGCCAGTACTACGACAGGGACTAGTGGCTACACCTTC. This gives the protein CASTTTGTSGYTF.